The 18 T cell receptor beta chains presented below share a single source sample, sequenced in a study of radiotherapy plus CTLA-4 blockade in lung cancer. Libraries were prepared by immunoSEQ multiplex PCR; TCRdb keeps only in-frame clonotypes and omits some of them. The table has more than 100,000 clones, about nine tenths seen once. The material sequenced was peripheral blood, taken from a patient treated with radiotherapy plus ipilimumab. The origin of the receptors is a human donor with non-small cell lung cancer that progressed on radiotherapy plus ipilimumab.

The V call is TRBV5-1, the J call TRBJ1-2; 9 nucleotides line up with TRBD1. Germline CDR1 and CDR2: SGHRS and YFSETQ. Unmatched junction bases numbered 7, after V lost 4 bases and J lost 3 bases. The CDR3 consists of 15 residues. CDR3 amino acids: CASSTSRDRDYGYTF. CDR3 bases: TGCGCCAGCAGCACGTCCCGGGACAGGGACTATGGCTACACCTTC.

The V and J genes are TRBV6-6 and TRBJ1-2; 9 nucleotides line up with TRBD1. The CDR3 length is 15 residues. The germline gives CDR1 MNHNY, CDR2 SVGAGI (reference sequence). The V segment lost 5 bases and the J segment 8 bases; nucleotides outside the gene matches: 12. The CDR3 sequence: CASSLVGGQGYGYTF. The CDR3 DNA reads TGTGCCAGCAGTCTCGTTGGAGGACAGGGGTACGGCTACACCTTC.

The rearrangement uses TRBV5-1 and TRBJ2-1, with TRBD2 as a possible D gene (5 bases). Trimming shortened V by 5 bases and J by 5 bases, and 17 bases separated the two germline ends. The CDR3 contains 15 residues. The germline V gene encodes CDR1 SGHRS and CDR2 YFSETQ. Written as DNA, the CDR3 is TGCGCCAGCAGACTAGGGCCTCACGTAAACAATGAGCAGTTCTTC. This encodes CASRLGPHVNNEQFF.

V usage is TRBV13 and J usage is TRBJ1-1; D gene uncertain. CDR1 and CDR2 (germline): PRHDT, FYEKMQ (reference sequence). V dropped 3 bases and J dropped 4 bases, with 9 bases sitting between them. CDR3 length: 13 amino acids. The CDR3 here is CASSFRESTEAFF. The CDR3, as DNA: TGTGCCAGCAGCTTTCGGGAAAGCACTGAAGCTTTCTTT.

This clone was picked up one time. The chain is built from TRBV2 and TRBJ2-3; no firm D call. This CDR3 region has 11 residues. V lost 6 bases and J 3 bases, leaving 4 bases between the germline ends. Germline-derived CDR1 and CDR2 are SNHLY and FYNNEI. The CDR3 DNA follows: TGTGCCAGCAGCCGAACAGATACGCAGTATTTT. It yields the protein CASSRTDTQYF.

The V and J genes are TRBV9 and TRBJ2-5, with 13 positions matching TRBD2. The V segment lost 4 bases and the J segment 0 bases; nucleotides outside the gene matches: 9. The germline CDR1 and CDR2 sequences are SGDLS and YYNGEE. The CDR3 contains 18 residues. As DNA, the CDR3 is TGTGCCAGCAGCCCTCGTGGGACTAGCGGGACCTACCAAGAGACCCAGTACTTC. This codes for CASSPRGTSGTYQETQYF.

This chain links TRBV12-5 with TRBJ2-7; D is possibly TRBD2 (6 bases). Germline CDR1 reads LGHNT; CDR2 reads FRNRAP. The CDR3 spans 16 residues. Between the trimmed V and J ends, which lost 2 bases and 2 bases, there was a span of 16 bases. For the CDR3, the DNA is TGTGCTAGTGGTTTGCCCCATCTTGGCGGGACCTACGAGCAGTACTTC. Amino acids: CASGLPHLGGTYEQYF.

This clone was observed a single time. This chain links TRBV6-1 with TRBJ1-3; D uncertain. Germline-derived CDR1 and CDR2 are MNHNS and SASEGT. This CDR3 is built from 16 residues. Trimming pared 2 bases from V and 0 bases from J, leaving 11 bases between. CDR3 amino acids: CASSEKDLSSGNTIYF. The DNA of the CDR3 is TGTGCCAGCAGTGAAAAGGACTTGAGCTCTGGAAACACCATATATTTT.

CDR3 in DNA: TGTGCCAGCAATAGACTAGCGGGAGGTAGTGAGCAGTTCTTC. It specifies CASNRLAGGSEQFF. The chain couples TRBV6-6 to TRBJ2-1; 13 nucleotides line up with TRBD2. Germline values: CDR1 MNHNY, CDR2 SVGAGI (reference sequence). This CDR3 has 14 residues. J gave up 9 bases and V 7 bases, and 6 bases lay outside the gene matches.

The chain links TRBV30 to TRBJ2-1, with a tentative D call TRBD1 (5 bases). The CDR3 spans 14 residues. The V end lost 2 bases, the J end lost 5 bases, and 13 bases lay between the germline ends. Germline CDR1 is GTSNPN and CDR2 is SVGIG (reference sequence). CDR3 in amino acids: CAWSSSGLDNEQFF. The CDR3 nucleotides are TGTGCCTGGAGTAGCTCAGGGTTGGACAATGAGCAGTTCTTC. The whole variable domain, remainder taken from reference TRBV30 and TRBJ2-1, is SQTIHQWPATLVQPVGSPLSLECTVEGTSNPNLYWYRQAAGRGLQLLFYSVGIGQISSEVPQNLSASRPQDRQFILSSKKLLLSDSGFYLCAWSSSGLDNEQFFGPGTRLTVL.

The rearrangement joins TRBV5-1 to TRBJ2-3, with 9 bases fitting TRBD2. The CDR3 is 13 residues long. The J segment lost 8 bases and the V segment lost 1 base, leaving 2 bases of the junction unmatched. Looked up from germline, CDR1 is SGHRS and CDR2 is YFSETQ. CDR3 sequence: CASSLIAGATQYF. CDR3 nucleotides: TGCGCCAGCAGCTTGATAGCGGGGGCTACGCAGTATTTT.

The genes are TRBV19 and TRBJ1-3; possible D gene TRBD1, 5 bases. Deletions cut 6 bases from V and 2 bases from J, with 14 bases between. The CDR3 totals 15 residues. Germline V gene data show CDR1 as LNHDA and CDR2 as SQIVND (reference sequence). The CDR3 nucleotides are TGTGCCAGTAGCAGGACACCCGAGCCTGGAAACACCATATATTTT. Encoded protein: CASSRTPEPGNTIYF.

This chain joins TRBV5-5 and TRBJ2-6; no clear D gene. Germline CDR1 and CDR2: SGHKS and YYEKEE (reference sequence). This CDR3 is 15 amino acids long. The ends were cut back, 4 bases at V and 5 bases at J, with 13 bases in the middle. CDR3 sequence: CASSPPPPRANVLTF. DNA of the CDR3: TGTGCCAGCAGCCCCCCTCCCCCGCGGGCCAACGTCCTGACTTTC.

The gene calls are TRBV19 and TRBJ2-1; tentative D call: TRBD1 (5 bases). The CDR3 totals 16 residues. Germline V gene sequence: CDR1 LNHDA, CDR2 SQIVND (reference sequence). Trimming shortened V by 5 bases and J by 1 base, and 15 bases separated the two germline ends. The CDR3 DNA is TGTGCCAGTAGTCTGCGGCAGGGTCTGTCCTACAATGAGCAGTTCTTC. Translation: CASSLRQGLSYNEQFF.

V and J are TRBV6-1 and TRBJ1-1, with D possibly being TRBD1 (5 bases). Trimming took 6 bases from V and 1 from J, leaving 9 bases between them. This CDR3 region has 13 residues. Germline assignment: CDR1 MNHNS and CDR2 SASEGT. CDR3 region: CASRPDRNTEAFF. Written as DNA, the CDR3 is TGTGCCAGCAGACCCGACAGGAACACTGAAGCTTTCTTT.

The rearrangement links TRBV2 to TRBJ2-3, with 16 bases matching TRBD2. The CDR3 extends over 17 amino acids. Germline assignment: CDR1 SNHLY and CDR2 FYNNEI. The trim removed 4 bases at V and 4 bases at J, leaving 5 bases unmatched. CDR3 amino acids: CASSGPGTSGRADTQYF. The CDR3 DNA sequence: TGTGCCAGCAGTGGTCCCGGGACTAGCGGGAGGGCAGATACGCAGTATTTT.

The chain combines TRBV10-3 with TRBJ1-1, with D unclear. Trimming took off 2 bases at V and 3 bases at J, with 4 bases between the two ends. The germline V gene has CDR1 ENHRY and CDR2 SYGVKD. The CDR3 is made up of 12 amino acids. The CDR3 nucleotides are TGTGCCATCAGTGAGGGGGACACTGAAGCTTTCTTT. Its translation: CAISEGDTEAFF.

The chain joins TRBV6-1 to TRBJ2-2; possibly TRBD2 for D (5 bases). The germline V gene has CDR1 MNHNS and CDR2 SASEGT. Trimming removed 6 bases at V and 5 bases at J, with 16 bases between. This CDR3 has 15 residues. The CDR3 here is CASSPMGVGTGELFF. DNA of the CDR3: TGTGCCAGCAGCCCCATGGGAGTAGGGACCGGGGAGCTGTTTTTT.